Listed here are 2 T cell receptor beta chains from one sample, sequenced in a study of CD8 T cells in ankylosing spondylitis. No antigen is known for these receptors. Broader study findings: Ankylosing spondylitis blood appeared to carry a characteristic TCR beta motif of eight or nine highly homologous variants.

One entry per CDR3 protein results from TCRdb running MiXCR on the 5' RACE reads. Of 400,000 or so distinct CDR3 sequences detected, 26% appear once; the ten largest clones hold 0.89%. Sequencing used blood, either unsorted or a sorted T cell fraction (not recorded which). The receptors derive from a male donor with ankylosing spondylitis.

The chain couples TRBV24-1 to TRBJ2-1; 10 positions agree with TRBD2. This CDR3 comprises 15 residues. V shed 5 bases and J 3 bases; nucleotides not matched to a gene: 3. Looked up from germline, CDR1 is KGHDR and CDR2 is SFDVKD. CDR3 nucleotide sequence: TGTGCCACCAGTGGCTGGACTAGCGGCTACAATGAGCAGTTCTTC. The encoded protein is CATSGWTSGYNEQFF.

J is TRBJ2-7 and V is TRBV20-1; TRBD2 matches at 10 bases. CDR1 is DFQATT, CDR2 SNEGSKA, per germline (reference sequence). The CDR3 extends over 14 amino acids. The trim removed 5 bases at V and 4 bases at J, leaving 8 bases unmatched. CDR3 bases: TGCAGTGCTGGGGCTAGCGGGAGTCGATACGAGCAGTACTTC. Residues: CSAGASGSRYEQYF.